Reported below is one TCR beta chain. This record belongs to a study of T cell changes during pregnancy in multiple sclerosis. The germline gives CDR1 LNHDA, CDR2 SQIVND (reference sequence). The V segment lost 3 bases and the J segment 0 bases; nucleotides outside the gene matches: 3. The CDR3 covers 15 residues. Produced via immunoSEQ multiplex PCR; TCRdb's table is partial and in-frame only. The table shows 45,000 or so clones, with about 88% occurring only once. The sequence derives from a female donor with multiple sclerosis, enrolled in a pregnancy study. The specimen was CD4+ T cells from peripheral blood mononuclear cells, collected after pregnancy. V and J are TRBV19 and TRBJ1-1, with 8 bases that match TRBD1. The CDR3 sequence: CASSIGQGMNTEAFF. DNA for the CDR3: TGTGCCAGTAGTATTGGACAGGGCATGAACACTGAAGCTTTCTTT.